The clone carrying this T cell receptor (beta chain) has just one count. As yet, its antigen is unknown. The data are from a study of T cells in narcolepsy. Background on the study: Patients with NT1 or NT2 and healthy control donors were enrolled.

Clones were sequenced by immunoSEQ multiplex PCR, and TCRdb holds only the in-frame ones, with some missing. The data show approximately 30,000 clones, more than 75% seen once. Study results and limitations: Healthy controls reportedly lacked the autoreactive clonotypes serially found in patients' blood. Autoreactive HCRT-specific and TRIB2-specific clonotypes were marked in same-patient CSF-versus-blood CD4+ comparisons. No autoreactive T cell clone sequences appeared in some memory CD4+ repertoires.

The CDR3 consists of 14 residues. Trimming at V came to 7 bases and at J to 3 bases, leaving 8 bases not matched to a gene. Germline V gives CDR1 MNHNS, CDR2 SASEGT. The chain has TRBV6-1 and TRBJ1-2; TRBD1 matches at 7 bases. Material for sequencing was CD45RA- memory CD4+ T cells from PBMCs. This receptor was identified in a human donor with narcolepsy. The CDR3 DNA reads as TGTGCCAGCACCTCAGGGGGATTCGACTATGGCTACACCTTC. It codes for CASTSGGFDYGYTF.